These 26 T cell receptor beta chains came from one sample sequenced in a study of regulatory T cells in long-lasting Graves disease. The sample's time point: newly diagnosed GD, antithyroid drugs for less than 3 months. From PBMCs, RNA was extracted and then used to make the TCR library. Libraries of TCR beta came from iRepertoire HTBI primers plus Arm-PCR of CDR3 regions. MiXCR was run by TCRdb on the multiplex PCR reads, yielding one entry per CDR3 protein. The sample consists of approximately 230,000 distinct CDR3 sequences, around 17% of them appearing once. The material was peripheral blood mononuclear cells (PBMCs), obtained at new diagnosis, from a patient treated with antithyroid drugs. The source of these receptors is a female donor with Graves disease.

This clonotype was picked up many times. V and J are TRBV2 and TRBJ2-3, with D perhaps assigned TRBD1 or TRBD2 (5 bases each). The germline V and J ends were trimmed by 10 bases and 8 bases, with 19 bases remaining between them. This CDR3 comprises 13 residues. Germline V gene sequence: CDR1 SNHLY, CDR2 FYNNEI. This CDR3 is CANSGLGDSTQYF. Written as DNA, the CDR3 is TGTGCCAACTCGGGGCTAGGGGATAGTACGCAGTATTTT.

This clonotype was observed at least ten times. The chain combines TRBV20-1 with TRBJ1-3; TRBD1 is a possible D gene (5 bases). The CDR3 covers 14 residues. Trimming took off 3 bases at V and 4 bases at J, with 13 bases between the two ends. The V gene's germline CDR1 is DFQATT and CDR2 SNEGSKA (reference sequence). In DNA, the CDR3 is TGCAGTGCTAGTGACCCAGGGAACGGAAACACCATATATTTT. Translation gives CSASDPGNGNTIYF.

This clonotype was detected ten times or more. The rearrangement joins TRBV12-3 or TRBV12-4 to TRBJ2-5; D uncertain. Trimming took off 5 bases at V and 5 bases at J, with 9 bases between the two ends. The CDR3 covers 12 residues. The CDR3 loop is CASSRGVETQYF. CDR3 sequence (DNA): TGTGCCAGCAGTCGTGGAGTGGAGACCCAGTACTTC.

This clonotype was seen ten or more times. The V call is TRBV4-3, the J call TRBJ1-4; D is unresolved. Trimming took off 4 bases at V and 7 bases at J, with 19 bases between the two ends. Germline-derived CDR1 and CDR2 are LGHNA and YSLEER. The CDR3 consists of 16 residues. CDR3 nucleotide sequence: TGCGCCAGCAGCCCGTCTGGGAGGCCAAGGGCTGAAAAACTGTTTTTT. The encoded protein is CASSPSGRPRAEKLFF.

This clonotype was detected ten times or more. The genes are TRBV11-3 and TRBJ2-1, with D possibly being TRBD1 (6 bases). This CDR3 contains 15 residues. The V and J ends lost 5 bases and 6 bases respectively, with 17 bases between them. Germline V CDR1 and CDR2: SGHNT, YENEEA. CDR3 sequence reads: CASSRRDTLGNEQFF. CDR3 DNA sequence: TGTGCCAGCAGCCGCCGGGACACACTGGGCAATGAGCAGTTCTTC.

This clonotype was recorded many times. V usage is TRBV7-9 and J usage is TRBJ2-7; 7 positions agree with TRBD2. The germline V gene has CDR1 SEHNR and CDR2 FQNEAQ (reference sequence). This CDR3 spans 14 amino acids. V was pared by 1 base and J by 6 bases, with 6 bases of the junction left unmatched. The CDR3, as DNA: TGTGCCAGCAGCTTAGGCGGCTGGGGGGGCGAGCAGTACTTC. Its translation is CASSLGGWGGEQYF. Combining the CDR3 with reference TRBV7-9 and TRBJ2-7 gives the whole variable domain DTGVSQNPRHKITKRGQNVTFRCDPISEHNRLYWYRQTLGQGPEFLTYFQNEAQLEKSRLLSDRFSAERPKGSFSTLEIQRTEQGDSAMYLCASSLGGWGGEQYFGPGTRLTVT.

This clonotype was seen many times. The chain recombines TRBV29-1 with TRBJ2-6; D is ambiguous. V lost 4 bases and J 4 bases, leaving 17 bases between the germline ends. Germline V gene data show CDR1 as SQVTM and CDR2 as ANQGSEA. The CDR3 totals 16 residues. CDR3 residues: CSVGSGGSTGANVLTF. In nucleotides, the CDR3 is TGCAGCGTTGGATCAGGTGGGTCGACCGGGGCCAACGTCCTGACTTTC. Using reference TRBV29-1 and TRBJ2-6 for the parts outside the CDR3, the full variable domain is SAVISQKPSRDICQRGTSLTIQCQVDSQVTMMFWYRQQPGQSLTLIATANQGSEATYESGFVIDKFPISRPNLTFSTLTVSNMSPEDSSIYLCSVGSGGSTGANVLTFGAGSRLTVL.

A few counts support this clonotype. CDR3 coding DNA: TGTGCCAGCAGCCGGGGACAGGGGATCGAAGCTTTCTTT. Translating gives CASSRGQGIEAFF. This rearrangement joins TRBV7-9 to TRBJ1-1; 10 nucleotides match TRBD1. From germline, CDR1 is SEHNR and CDR2 FQNEAQ (reference sequence). This CDR3 has 13 residues. With 5 bases clipped from V and 8 bases from J, the junction kept 5 bases outside the gene matches.

The rearrangement joins TRBV27 to TRBJ1-5, with a tentative D call TRBD1 (5 bases). Germline V gives CDR1 MNHEY, CDR2 SMNVEV (reference sequence). The CDR3 is 13 amino acids. Trimming took off 3 bases at V and 11 bases at J, with 14 bases between the two ends. The CDR3 DNA sequence: TGTGCCAGCAGTTTCGTACAGAAGGGGACCCAGCATTTT. Translating it yields CASSFVQKGTQHF.

Details on this clonotype: One end of the junction fails to match germline, which may point to a read error. The J gene is TRBJ2-5, the V gene TRBV24-1; 7 bases are a match to TRBD2. This CDR3 contains 16 residues. Germline V gene sequence: CDR1 KGHDR, CDR2 SFDVKD. The CDR3 DNA reads as TGTACCACCAGTGACAGACTAGCCGAAGACCAAGAGACCCAGTACTTC. This sequence encodes CTTSDRLAEDQETQYF.

The sample holds many counts of this clonotype. This chain links TRBV18 with TRBJ2-1, with 7 bases matching TRBD1. With V trimmed by 3 bases and J by 6 bases, 5 bases remained unmatched. The CDR3 totals 14 residues. CDR1 KGHSH and CDR2 LQKENI come from the germline V gene. CDR3 DNA: TGTGCCAGCTCACCCGGGACAGCGGCCAATGAGCAGTTCTTC. Its protein product is CASSPGTAANEQFF. Complete variable domain (other parts from reference TRBV18 and TRBJ2-1): NAGVMQNPRHLVRRRGQEARLRCSPMKGHSHVYWYRQLPEEGLKFMVYLQKENIIDESGMPKERFSAEFPKEGPSILRIQQVVRGDSAAYFCASSPGTAANEQFFGPGTRLTVL.

This clonotype was detected many times. The V call is TRBV6-2 or TRBV6-3, the J call TRBJ2-1; either TRBD1 or TRBD2 may fit D (5 bases each). The CDR3 loop spans 13 amino acids. Between the trimmed V and J ends, which lost 10 bases and 8 bases, there was a span of 18 bases. Germline V gene lookup returns CDR1 MNHEY and CDR2 SVGEGT. CDR3 nucleotides: TGTGCCACCGAGGGGATACTGGGGGATGAGCAGTTCTTC. Residues: CATEGILGDEQFF.

This clonotype was detected many times. The J gene is TRBJ1-1, the V gene TRBV20-1, with a weak D call TRBD1 (6 bases). The ends were cut back, 5 bases at V and 11 bases at J, with 18 bases in the middle. The CDR3 extends over 12 amino acids. Germline CDR1 and CDR2: DFQATT and SNEGSKA (reference sequence). The CDR3 loop is CSACRERQGAFF. The DNA for the CDR3 is TGCAGTGCTTGCAGGGAACGTCAGGGGGCTTTCTTT.

The chain has TRBV29-1 and TRBJ1-4, with D unclear. The CDR3 runs to 12 residues. V lost 4 bases, J lost 1 base, and 4 bases lay in between. Germline V gene lookup returns CDR1 SQVTM and CDR2 ANQGSEA. CDR3 coding DNA: TGCAGCGTTGGCGTAACTAATGAAAAACTGTTTTTT. This translates into CSVGVTNEKLFF. Full variable domain (outside the CDR3, taken from reference TRBV29-1 and TRBJ1-4): SAVISQKPSRDICQRGTSLTIQCQVDSQVTMMFWYRQQPGQSLTLIATANQGSEATYESGFVIDKFPISRPNLTFSTLTVSNMSPEDSSIYLCSVGVTNEKLFFGSGTQLSVL.

This clonotype appeared many times. The rearrangement joins TRBV12-3 or TRBV12-4 to TRBJ2-7, with D perhaps matching TRBD2 (7 bases). The CDR3 sequence is 15 residues long. V was cut by 5 bases and J by 3 bases, with 17 bases left in between. CDR3 amino acids: CASSAWGGRGYEQYF. CDR3 coding DNA: TGTGCCAGCAGTGCGTGGGGGGGGCGAGGCTACGAGCAGTACTTC.

This clonotype was counted ten times or more. The chain carries TRBV3-1 and TRBJ2-7, with no clear D. Germline V gene data show CDR1 as LGHDT and CDR2 as YNNKEL (reference sequence). The CDR3 has 14 residues. V lost 1 base, J lost 2 bases, and 9 bases lay in between. CDR3 coding DNA: TGTGCCAGCAGCCAAGTCGTGGGTGCCTACGAGCAGTACTTC. Translating it yields CASSQVVGAYEQYF.

The chain links TRBV19 to TRBJ2-2, with D perhaps being TRBD1 or TRBD2 (6 bases each). The germline CDR1 and CDR2 sequences are LNHDA and SQIVND (reference sequence). With 1 base removed from V and 4 bases from J, the gap between germline ends came to 7 bases. This CDR3 has 14 residues. Here the CDR3 reads CASSIAGATGELFF. The CDR3 bases are TGTGCCAGTAGTATAGCGGGGGCCACCGGGGAGCTGTTTTTT.

Many counts were recorded for this clonotype. The chain carries TRBV7-9 and TRBJ2-3; D possibly corresponds to TRBD2 (5 bases). This CDR3 region has 14 residues. From germline, CDR1 is SEHNR and CDR2 FQNEAQ (reference sequence). V was pared by 3 bases and J by 5 bases, with 12 bases between. The CDR3 nucleotides are TGTGCCAGCAGCTTCGCTCCAGGACTAGATACGCAGTATTTT. Its protein product is CASSFAPGLDTQYF.

At least ten counts were recorded for this clonotype. The J gene is TRBJ2-7, the V gene TRBV28; TRBD1 agrees at 8 bases. CDR1 and CDR2 from the germline V gene are MDHEN and SYDVKM. Germline trimming cut 7 bases from V and 2 bases from J; bases unmatched to any gene: 7. The CDR3 spans 14 residues. CDR3 amino acids: CASNDRGVAYEQYF. Written as DNA, the CDR3 is TGTGCCAGCAACGACAGGGGAGTGGCCTACGAGCAGTACTTC.

As concerns this clonotype: A read error is possible here, since a much larger clone lies one base away. V usage is TRBV12-3 or TRBV12-4 and J usage is TRBJ1-1; no firm D call. Trimming shortened V by 8 bases and J by 1 base, and 14 bases separated the two germline ends. This CDR3 has 14 residues. CDR3 DNA: TGTGCCAGCCGGTCTAACAGTTCGAACACTGAAGCTTTCTTT. This translates into CASRSNSSNTEAFF.

Note on this clonotype: At one end, the junction sequence differs from germline, possibly due to a read error. The chain joins TRBV5-1 to TRBJ2-7; D assignment may be TRBD1 or TRBD2 (7 bases each). The germline CDR1 and CDR2 sequences are SGHRS and YFSETQ. This CDR3 has 17 residues. DNA of the CDR3: TGCGCCAGCAGCTTGGCCATGGGAGGGGGCCTGGGCTACGCGCAGTACTTC. It is translated as CASSLAMGGGLGYAQYF.

This clonotype was detected many times. The rearrangement links TRBV19 to TRBJ2-7; D might be TRBD1 or TRBD2, each matching 6 bases. This CDR3 spans 16 amino acids. Per germline, CDR1 LNHDA and CDR2 SQIVND (reference sequence). V was pared by 5 bases and J by 5 bases, with 22 bases between. The CDR3 loop is CASSPPLAAGADEQYF. CDR3 nucleotide sequence: TGTGCCAGTAGTCCCCCCTTAGCGGCAGGGGCGGACGAGCAGTACTTC.

This clonotype was observed many times. CDR3 bases: TGCAGTGCTTTATACCCAGGGAACTACGAGCAGTACTTC. Translating it yields CSALYPGNYEQYF. The chain combines TRBV20-1 with TRBJ2-7, with D possibly TRBD1 on 5 matching bases. Per the germline V gene, CDR1 is DFQATT and CDR2 is SNEGSKA (reference sequence). Between the trimmed V and J ends, which lost 5 bases and 3 bases, there was a span of 14 bases. The CDR3 sequence is 13 residues long.

This clonotype was counted between two and nine times. The V call is TRBV19, the J call TRBJ2-2; 10 bases are shared with TRBD2. CDR3 size: 15 residues. After removal of 10 bases from V and 6 bases from J, the junction contained 11 bases not matched to a gene. In germline, CDR1 is LNHDA, CDR2 SQIVND (reference sequence). CDR3 bases: TGTGCCACCAAATCTAGCGGGAGTCGGTCCGGGGAGCTGTTTTTT. Amino acids: CATKSSGSRSGELFF.

The chain couples TRBV2 to TRBJ2-5, with D possibly being TRBD1 or TRBD2 (7 bases each). CDR3 length equals 14 residues. The V gene's germline CDR1 is SNHLY and CDR2 FYNNEI. V gave up 4 bases and J gave up 5 bases, with 14 bases separating them. DNA for the CDR3: TGTGCCAGCAGTGGGGGAGGGGGCACGGAGACCCAGTACTTC. It is translated as CASSGGGGTETQYF.

This clonotype was counted a few times. The rearrangement links TRBV5-1 to TRBJ2-2, with D unclear. Germline V gene sequence: CDR1 SGHRS, CDR2 YFSETQ. The V end was cut by 3 bases, the J end by 5 bases, with 14 bases between. The CDR3 has 15 amino acids. CDR3 nucleotide sequence: TGCGCCAGCAGCTCGGACGCTTCGGCGACCGGGGAGCTGTTTTTT. Its translation is CASSSDASATGELFF. Based on the CDR3 plus reference TRBV5-1 and TRBJ2-2, the full variable domain is KAGVTQTPRYLIKTRGQQVTLSCSPISGHRSVSWYQQTPGQGLQFLFEYFSETQRNKGNFPGRFSGRQFSNSRSEMNVSTLELGDSALYLCASSSDASATGELFFGEGSRLTVL.